A selection of T cell receptor beta chains follows, all from one sample in a study of naive and memory T cell subsets. TCRdb independently ran MiXCR on the UMI-ligation and nested PCR reads; one entry per CDR3 protein. The sample yields approximately 140,000 distinct CDR3 sequences, 22% seen once. Sequences were obtained from naive CD4+ T cells from blood. These receptors originate from a human donor in good health. CDR3s include the opening cysteine and the closing phenylalanine or tryptophan. The D gene is left open where the match is weak. The listing skips clone size in some rows; elsewhere it reads once, few, many or a size class.

V: TRBV5-1
J: TRBJ1-4
D: TRBD1
size: -
CDR3: CASSSQGADEKLFF
DNA: TGCGCCAGCAGCTCTCAGGGGGCAGATGAAAAACTGTTTTTT

V: TRBV4-2
J: TRBJ2-7
D: -
size: many
CDR3: CASSQDLSSSYEQYF
DNA: TGTGCCAGCAGCCAAGATCTATCTAGCTCCTACGAGCAGTACTTC

V: TRBV11-2
J: TRBJ2-3
D: TRBD2
size: -
CDR3: CASSLAGGPTTDTQYF
DNA: TGTGCCAGCAGCTTAGCGGGAGGGCCAACGACAGATACGCAGTATTTT

V: TRBV28
J: TRBJ2-7
D: -
size: -
CDR3: CASSLSSSGAYEQYF
DNA: TGTGCCAGCAGTTTATCATCCAGCGGAGCCTACGAGCAGTACTTC

V: TRBV12-3/TRBV12-4
J: TRBJ2-7
D: TRBD2
size: -
CDR3: CASSSRLARLSHEQYF
DNA: TGTGCCAGCAGTTCCAGACTAGCGCGACTTTCTCACGAGCAGTACTTC

V: TRBV28
J: TRBJ2-7
D: -
size: -
CDR3: CASTPPGREQYF
DNA: TGTGCCAGCACTCCCCCGGGGAGGGAGCAGTACTTC

V: TRBV3-1
J: TRBJ2-7
D: -
size: -
CDR3: CASSRGQPLSYEQYF
DNA: TGTGCCAGCAGCCGTGGACAGCCGTTATCCTACGAGCAGTACTTC

V: TRBV28
J: TRBJ1-4
D: -
size: -
CDR3: CASGLTGPSKEEKLFF
DNA: TGTGCCAGCGGGTTAACGGGACCTTCAAAAGAGGAAAAACTGTTTTTT

V: TRBV29-1
J: TRBJ2-7
D: TRBD2
size: -
CDR3: CSVEDWGSGSGEQYF
DNA: TGCAGCGTTGAAGATTGGGGTAGCGGGAGCGGGGAGCAGTACTTC

V: TRBV10-2
J: TRBJ2-1
D: -
size: few
CDR3: CASGQRSEQFF
DNA: TGCGCCAGCGGCCAAAGGAGTGAGCAGTTCTTC

V: TRBV18
J: TRBJ2-7
D: -
size: few
CDR3: CASSRGATGINEQYF
DNA: TGTGCCAGCTCCCGGGGGGCGACAGGGATCAACGAGCAGTACTTC

V: TRBV6-1
J: TRBJ1-1
D: TRBD1
size: -
CDR3: CASKTGGWGTEAFF
DNA: TGTGCCAGCAAAACAGGGGGCTGGGGCACTGAAGCTTTCTTT

V: TRBV6-1
J: TRBJ1-6
D: -
size: few
CDR3: CASSVPPWGPLHF
DNA: TGTGCCAGCAGTGTTCCCCCTTGGGGACCCCTCCACTTT

V: TRBV10-3
J: TRBJ2-1
D: TRBD1
size: few
CDR3: CAISKGQEVNEQFF
DNA: TGTGCCATCAGTAAGGGACAGGAGGTGAATGAGCAGTTCTTC

V: TRBV6-2/TRBV6-3
J: TRBJ2-7
D: -
size: -
CDR3: CASSYANSLYEQYF
DNA: TGTGCCAGCAGTTACGCGAACAGCCTCTACGAGCAGTACTTC

V: TRBV5-1
J: TRBJ2-7
D: TRBD1
size: -
CDR3: CASSAQGPTYEQYF
DNA: TGCGCCAGCAGCGCACAGGGGCCTACCTACGAGCAGTACTTC

V: TRBV6-5
J: TRBJ1-1
D: -
size: few
CDR3: CASSSSENTEAFF
DNA: TGTGCCAGCAGTTCCAGCGAAAACACTGAAGCTTTCTTT

V: TRBV6-2/TRBV6-3
J: TRBJ2-7
D: TRBD1
size: -
CDR3: CASSYSMGQGGYEQYF
DNA: TGTGCCAGCAGTTACTCAATGGGACAGGGGGGGTACGAGCAGTACTTC

V: TRBV24-1
J: TRBJ2-7
D: -
size: once
CDR3: CATSWGYEQYF
DNA: TGTGCCACCAGTTGGGGCTACGAGCAGTACTTC

V: TRBV19
J: TRBJ2-4
D: -
size: many
CDR3: CASSIGPVRAGPTPYIQYF
DNA: TGTGCCAGTAGTATTGGGCCTGTAAGGGCAGGTCCCACCCCCTACATTCAGTACTTC

V: TRBV12-3/TRBV12-4
J: TRBJ1-1
D: TRBD1
size: -
CDR3: CASRPGQGRRYTEAFF
DNA: TGTGCCAGCCGACCGGGACAGGGGAGGAGGTACACTGAAGCTTTCTTT

V: TRBV5-1
J: TRBJ1-5
D: TRBD1
size: -
CDR3: CASSLQGRQPQHF
DNA: TGCGCCAGCAGCTTACAGGGGAGGCAGCCCCAGCATTTT

V: TRBV19
J: TRBJ2-1
D: -
size: few
CDR3: CASSKTVEQFF
DNA: TGTGCCAGTAGTAAGACAGTTGAGCAGTTCTTC

V: TRBV20-1
J: TRBJ2-1
D: TRBD2
size: many
CDR3: CSASKAGGPDEQFF
DNA: TGCAGTGCTAGTAAAGCGGGAGGGCCCGATGAGCAGTTCTTC

V: TRBV27
J: TRBJ2-7
D: TRBD2
size: many
CDR3: CASSLLAGGGYEQYF
DNA: TGTGCCAGCAGTCTACTAGCGGGAGGTGGATACGAGCAGTACTTC

V: TRBV20-1
J: TRBJ2-3
D: TRBD2
size: -
CDR3: CSASRTSGTDTQYF
DNA: TGCAGTGCTAGCCGGACTAGCGGGACCGATACGCAGTATTTT

V: TRBV12-3/TRBV12-4
J: TRBJ2-5
D: -
size: -
CDR3: CASSGIYKQETQYF
DNA: TGTGCCAGCAGTGGAATCTACAAGCAAGAGACCCAGTACTTC

V: TRBV6-6
J: TRBJ1-1
D: -
size: -
CDR3: CASNSRQNTEAFF
DNA: TGTGCCAGCAACTCCAGACAGAACACTGAAGCTTTCTTT

V: TRBV6-6
J: TRBJ1-2
D: TRBD1
size: few
CDR3: CASSPTGQVSANYGYTF
DNA: TGTGCCAGCAGTCCGACAGGACAGGTTTCGGCTAACTATGGCTACACCTTC

V: TRBV5-5
J: TRBJ1-1
D: TRBD1
size: -
CDR3: CASSHRQGWTEAFF
DNA: TGTGCCAGCAGCCATAGACAGGGTTGGACTGAAGCTTTCTTT

V: TRBV7-9
J: TRBJ1-4
D: TRBD1
size: -
CDR3: CASNLGQGASNEKLFF
DNA: TGTGCCAGCAATCTGGGACAGGGGGCATCTAATGAAAAACTGTTTTTT

V: TRBV18
J: TRBJ2-4
D: -
size: -
CDR3: CASSPRGGIEAKNIQYF
DNA: TGTGCCAGCTCACCACGAGGAGGGATAGAGGCCAAAAACATTCAGTACTTC

V: TRBV5-1
J: TRBJ2-1
D: -
size: few
CDR3: CASSLVVDNEQFF
DNA: TGCGCCAGCAGCTTGGTGGTCGACAATGAGCAGTTCTTC

V: TRBV14
J: TRBJ2-5
D: -
size: -
CDR3: CASSQMGPFQETQYF
DNA: TGTGCCAGCAGCCAAATGGGCCCCTTCCAAGAGACCCAGTACTTC

V: TRBV6-6
J: TRBJ2-7
D: -
size: many
CDR3: CASAPHRYEQYF
DNA: TGTGCCAGCGCCCCACACCGCTACGAGCAGTACTTC

V: TRBV27
J: TRBJ2-2
D: -
size: -
CDR3: CASSPRTANTGELFF
DNA: TGTGCCAGCAGTCCTCGGACAGCGAACACCGGGGAGCTGTTTTTT

V: TRBV7-9
J: TRBJ2-5
D: -
size: -
CDR3: CASSLAAGLETQYF
DNA: TGTGCCAGCAGCTTAGCGGCAGGGTTGGAGACCCAGTACTTC

V: TRBV28
J: TRBJ1-5
D: TRBD1
size: few
CDR3: CASTTTGQLRQPQHF
DNA: TGTGCCAGCACCACGACAGGGCAATTGAGGCAGCCCCAGCATTTT

V: TRBV7-8
J: TRBJ2-7
D: -
size: few
CDR3: CASSQSPRGRDYEQYF
DNA: TGTGCCAGCAGCCAATCCCCCCGAGGCAGGGACTACGAGCAGTACTTC

V: TRBV6-5
J: TRBJ1-1
D: -
size: many
CDR3: CASSYFGRMNTEAFF
DNA: TGTGCCAGCAGTTACTTCGGAAGGATGAACACTGAAGCTTTCTTT

V: TRBV18
J: TRBJ2-1
D: TRBD2
size: many
CDR3: CASKGGLAAYNEQFF
DNA: TGTGCCAGCAAAGGGGGACTAGCGGCCTACAATGAGCAGTTCTTC

V: TRBV7-2
J: TRBJ2-3
D: TRBD2
size: few
CDR3: CASSLVGGLAGATDTQYF
DNA: TGTGCCAGCAGCTTAGTAGGAGGACTAGCGGGAGCCACAGATACGCAGTATTTT

V: TRBV29-1
J: TRBJ2-1
D: TRBD2
size: many
CDR3: CSVPRNSGNSYNEQFF
DNA: TGCAGCGTTCCGCGGAATAGCGGGAACTCCTACAATGAGCAGTTCTTC

V: TRBV11-2
J: TRBJ2-4
D: -
size: once
CDR3: CASSQSGGKNIQYF
DNA: TGTGCCAGCAGCCAAAGTGGGGGCAAAAACATTCAGTACTTC

V: TRBV5-1
J: TRBJ2-1
D: -
size: few
CDR3: CASSFDGYNEQFF
DNA: TGCGCCAGCAGCTTCGATGGCTACAATGAGCAGTTCTTC

V: TRBV4-1
J: TRBJ1-3
D: -
size: -
CDR3: CASSRIVMGGNTIYF
DNA: TGCGCCAGCAGCCGGATCGTGATGGGAGGAAACACCATATATTTT

V: TRBV24-1
J: TRBJ2-2
D: TRBD1
size: few
CDR3: CATSDSATGGIANTGELFF
DNA: TGTGCCACCAGTGATTCAGCGACAGGGGGGATTGCGAACACCGGGGAGCTGTTTTTT

V: TRBV6-2/TRBV6-3
J: TRBJ2-7
D: TRBD2
size: -
CDR3: CASSWEGLAYEQYF
DNA: TGTGCCAGCAGTTGGGAGGGCCTGGCCTACGAGCAGTACTTC

V: TRBV28
J: TRBJ2-7
D: -
size: -
CDR3: CASEKGGVTYEQYF
DNA: TGTGCCAGCGAAAAGGGCGGGGTAACCTACGAGCAGTACTTC

V: TRBV5-8
J: TRBJ2-7
D: TRBD1
size: -
CDR3: CASRFDRGAGEQYF
DNA: TGTGCCAGCAGATTTGACAGGGGCGCGGGCGAGCAGTACTTC

V: TRBV18
J: TRBJ2-2
D: -
size: few
CDR3: CASSPGTNTGELFF
DNA: TGTGCCAGCTCACCAGGGACAAACACCGGGGAGCTGTTTTTT

V: TRBV7-2
J: TRBJ1-2
D: -
size: few
CDR3: CASSGGGRGSNYGYTF
DNA: TGTGCCAGCAGCGGGGGAGGAAGGGGCTCGAACTATGGCTACACCTTC